Each of the 8 T cell receptor beta chains below was sequenced from the same sample in a study of Tregs in tolerant kidney transplant recipients. Recipients received nonmyeloablative bone marrow transplants from related graft donors, with transient mixed chimerism. TCRdb's table, derived via immunoSEQ multiplex PCR, lists solely in-frame clones and lacks some. The sample comprises about 90,000 clones, over 85% of which are singletons, and more than 1.5% rests with the top ten. Source: CD4+ T cells from blood (PBMCs), taken 12 months after the transplant. The receptor set was obtained from a human patient who received a combined kidney and bone marrow transplant. Some of the T cells might come from the graft donor.

This rearrangement joins TRBV5-4 to TRBJ2-1; tentative D call: TRBD1 (6 bases). CDR1 is SGHNT, CDR2 YYREEE, per germline (reference sequence). CDR3 length: 16 residues. V was cut by 0 bases and J by 7 bases, with 17 bases left in between. CDR3 nucleotide sequence: TGTGCCAGCAGCTTGGCCGGGTCCCAGGGGCGGAATGAGCAGTTCTTC. Protein sequence: CASSLAGSQGRNEQFF.

This clone was seen a single time. Additional DNA sequences in this sample encode the identical CDR3. The chain is built from TRBV5-6 and TRBJ2-5; no clear D gene. The CDR3 covers 14 residues. Deletions cut 0 bases from V and 3 bases from J, with 9 bases between. The germline CDR1 and CDR2 sequences are SGHDT and YYEEEE. DNA for the CDR3: TGTGCCAGCAGCTTGGATCCCAGGAAAGAGACCCAGTACTTC. Protein sequence: CASSLDPRKETQYF.

V is TRBV11-3 and J is TRBJ2-1; TRBD2 matches 9 bases. Unmatched junction bases numbered 11, after V lost 0 bases and J lost 8 bases. The CDR3 length is 17 residues. The germline gives CDR1 SGHNT, CDR2 YENEEA. The CDR3 DNA sequence: TGTGCCAGCAGCTTAGATAACCTAGCGGGAAGTCGATATGAGCAGTTCTTC. Residues: CASSLDNLAGSRYEQFF.

This chain links TRBV9 with TRBJ2-7, with a possible D match to TRBD1 (5 bases). This CDR3 contains 13 residues. The V end lost 3 bases, the J end lost 2 bases, and 9 bases lay between the germline ends. Germline CDR1 and CDR2: SGDLS and YYNGEE. CDR3 amino acids: CASSAAGPYEQYF. The DNA for the CDR3 is TGTGCCAGCAGCGCGGCAGGGCCCTACGAGCAGTACTTC.

J is TRBJ2-3 and V is TRBV7-3; tentative D call: TRBD2 (6 bases). In germline, CDR1 is SGHTA, CDR2 FQGTGA. The CDR3 covers 14 residues. V gave up 5 bases and J gave up 7 bases, with 16 bases separating them. CDR3 residues: CASSPDGAGNTQYF. In DNA, the CDR3 is TGTGCCAGCAGCCCCGACGGGGCGGGGAATACGCAGTATTTT.

The CDR3 loop is CAWSELADYGYTF. CDR3 nucleotide sequence: TGTGCCTGGAGTGAACTAGCCGACTATGGCTACACCTTC. J is TRBJ1-2 and V is TRBV30; D is unclear. Germline loops: CDR1 GTSNPN, CDR2 SVGIG (reference sequence). This CDR3 has 13 amino acids. Trimming pared 1 base from V and 3 bases from J, leaving 9 bases between. Based on the CDR3 plus reference TRBV30 and TRBJ1-2, the full variable domain is SQTIHQWPATLVQPVGSPLSLECTVEGTSNPNLYWYRQAAGRGLQLLFYSVGIGQISSEVPQNLSASRPQDRQFILSSKKLLLSDSGFYLCAWSELADYGYTFGSGTRLTVV.

Turning to this clone: The same CDR3 is also encoded by other DNA sequences in this sample. V usage is TRBV20-1 and J usage is TRBJ1-6; no clear D. Germline assignment: CDR1 DFQATT and CDR2 SNEGSKA (reference sequence). The CDR3 has 11 residues. The V gene lost 4 bases and the J gene lost 7 bases, with 5 bases spanning the gap. The CDR3 region is CSAILNSPLHF. The DNA for the CDR3 is TGCAGTGCTATCCTAAATTCACCCCTCCACTTT.

The chain's CDR3 is CASSLETLGEQFF. The CDR3 DNA is TGTGCCAGCAGCTTAGAGACTCTCGGTGAGCAGTTCTTC. This sequence joins TRBV7-6 and TRBJ2-1; D unresolved. CDR1 is SGHVS, CDR2 FNYEAQ, per germline. V lost 1 base and J lost 9, with 10 bases in between. This CDR3 has 13 residues.